These 18 T cell receptor beta chains originate from one sample sequenced in a study of blood T cell repertoires in COVID-19. Some clones are missing from TCRdb's copy, which holds only in-frame ones; the method was immunoSEQ multiplex PCR. Of fewer than 200,000 clones listed, approximately 86% are singletons. The sample comprised peripheral blood. All receptors derive from a man in his fifties with active or convalescent COVID-19.

The J gene is TRBJ1-2, the V gene TRBV29-1, with 7 positions matching TRBD1. The germline gives CDR1 SQVTM, CDR2 ANQGSEA. Trimming cost V 7 bases and J 0 bases; bases outside gene matches: 5. This CDR3 is 13 amino acids long. CDR3 DNA: TGCAGCGACCGGGACAGAGCTAACTATGGCTACACCTTC. It translates to CSDRDRANYGYTF. Together with reference TRBV29-1 and TRBJ1-2, the CDR3 gives the full variable domain: SAVISQKPSRDICQRGTSLTIQCQVDSQVTMMFWYRQQPGQSLTLIATANQGSEATYESGFVIDKFPISRPNLTFSTLTVSNMSPEDSSIYLCSDRDRANYGYTFGSGTRLTVV.

The V gene is TRBV19, the J gene TRBJ1-4, with D possibly matching TRBD1 (5 bases). Looked up from germline, CDR1 is LNHDA and CDR2 is SQIVND (reference sequence). V shed 5 bases and J shed 12 bases, with 19 bases lying between them. This CDR3 spans 14 amino acids. The CDR3 region is CASSSSWAGEELFF. The CDR3 nucleotides are TGTGCCAGTAGTTCGAGTTGGGCGGGGGAGGAACTGTTTTTT. The variable domain in full, with the rest retrieved from reference TRBV19 and TRBJ1-4, is DGGITQSPKYLFRKEGQNVTLSCEQNLNHDAMYWYRQDPGQGLRLIYYSQIVNDFQKGDIAEGYSVSREKKESFPLTVTSAQKNPTAFYLCASSSSWAGEELFFGSGTQLSVL.

This clone has only one observation. The gene calls are TRBV18 and TRBJ2-7, with 8 bases matching TRBD1. Germline V gives CDR1 KGHSH, CDR2 LQKENI. Losses at the gene ends were 5 bases for V and 0 bases for J; bases not matched to a gene: 6. The CDR3 is 15 amino acids. CDR3 loop: CASSIGTGSSYEQYF. As DNA, the CDR3 is TGTGCCAGCTCAATCGGGACAGGTAGCTCCTACGAGCAGTACTTC.

The V and J genes are TRBV2 and TRBJ2-3, with D perhaps matching TRBD2 (5 bases). The CDR3 extends over 12 amino acids. Germline CDR1 and CDR2: SNHLY and FYNNEI. Trimming took off 7 bases at V and 14 bases at J, with 19 bases between the two ends. The chain's CDR3 is CASKLVRAWLYF. In DNA, the CDR3 is TGTGCCAGCAAATTGGTGAGGGCCTGGCTGTATTTT.

V is TRBV5-6 and J is TRBJ1-2; TRBD1 matches at 9 bases. This CDR3 is 15 amino acids long. J gave up 6 bases and V 0 bases, and 6 bases lay outside the gene matches. The germline gives CDR1 SGHDT, CDR2 YYEEEE. CDR3 coding DNA: TGTGCCAGCAGCTTGGCGGGGACAGGGAGCCATGGCTACACCTTC. This codes for CASSLAGTGSHGYTF.

The chain uses TRBV24-1 and TRBJ1-2; unclear D gene. V lost 4 bases to trimming and J lost 7 bases, with 12 bases between them. Germline CDR1 and CDR2: KGHDR and SFDVKD. The CDR3 loop spans 13 amino acids. The CDR3 nucleotides read TGTGCCACCAGTGACCCTGGTGGGCCTGGCTACACCTTC. This sequence encodes CATSDPGGPGYTF.

The chain couples TRBV5-6 to TRBJ1-5, with TRBD1 as a possible D gene (6 bases). CDR3 length: 15 amino acids. Per the germline V gene, CDR1 is SGHDT and CDR2 is YYEEEE. V was clipped by 0 bases and J by 7 bases, with 14 bases between them. Written as DNA, the CDR3 is TGTGCCAGCAGCTTGGAGAGGGCAGGGGTGCAGCCCCAGCATTTT. Amino acid sequence: CASSLERAGVQPQHF.

The chain carries TRBV5-1 and TRBJ1-4; D ambiguous. Germline V gene data show CDR1 as SGHRS and CDR2 as YFSETQ. V was shortened by 0 bases and J by 4 bases, with 10 bases between the two germline ends. The CDR3 runs 15 residues. In nucleotides, the CDR3 is TGCGCCAGCAGCTTGGCGGGTGGCTATAATGAAAAACTGTTTTTT. This encodes CASSLAGGYNEKLFF.

The chain employs TRBV30 and TRBJ1-1; 12 bases align to TRBD1. CDR1 GTSNPN and CDR2 SVGIG come from the germline V gene (reference sequence). V dropped 2 bases and J dropped 4; count of bases not matched to a gene: 8. The CDR3 covers 16 residues. Here the CDR3 reads CAWSKQGQGAATEAFF. In nucleotides, the CDR3 is TGTGCCTGGAGTAAACAGGGACAGGGGGCGGCCACTGAAGCTTTCTTT.

The rearrangement uses TRBV28 and TRBJ2-7; 8 positions match TRBD1. Looked up from germline, CDR1 is MDHEN and CDR2 is SYDVKM. V gave up 8 bases and J gave up 3 bases; unmatched junction bases: 12. This CDR3 spans 15 amino acids. CDR3 region: CASLKTRTGSYEQYF. The DNA of the CDR3 is TGTGCCAGCCTAAAGACCAGGACAGGGAGCTACGAGCAGTACTTC.

The rearrangement joins TRBV5-1 to TRBJ2-7, with TRBD2 matching over 13 bases. The trim removed 0 bases at V and 6 bases at J, leaving 3 bases unmatched. The CDR3 length is 15 residues. Germline-derived CDR1 and CDR2 are SGHRS and YFSETQ. CDR3 bases: TGCGCCAGCAGCTTGGAGGGACTAGCGGGACGCGAGCAGTACTTC. It is translated as CASSLEGLAGREQYF.

The chain employs TRBV30 and TRBJ1-5; no reliable D call. The CDR3 length is 11 residues. Germline-derived CDR1 and CDR2 are GTSNPN and SVGIG (reference sequence). Trimming stripped 0 bases from V and 9 bases from J, with 6 bases between. The CDR3 region is CAWSVRGPQHF. The CDR3 nucleotides read TGTGCCTGGAGTGTTCGGGGGCCCCAGCATTTT.

The chain joins TRBV27 to TRBJ2-3; 10 bases match TRBD2. The germline CDR1 and CDR2 sequences are MNHEY and SMNVEV (reference sequence). The V segment lost 10 bases and the J segment 4 bases; nucleotides outside the gene matches: 11. This CDR3 has 15 residues. The CDR3: CATWSSGRAADTQYF. Here the CDR3 DNA reads TGTGCCACCTGGTCTAGCGGGAGAGCCGCAGATACGCAGTATTTT.

The V gene is TRBV10-2, the J gene TRBJ1-2, with 12 bases fitting TRBD1. CDR1 and CDR2 from the germline V gene are WSHSY and SAAADI. The length of the CDR3 is 16 residues. With 8 bases clipped from V and 8 bases from J, the junction kept 15 bases outside the gene matches. DNA of the CDR3: TGCGCCAGCCTCATAAGGGGGACAGGGGGCTCGGACGGCTACACCTTC. Its translation is CASLIRGTGGSDGYTF.

V gene TRBV11-3 combines with J gene TRBJ2-7; 10 positions match TRBD2. CDR1 is SGHNT and CDR2 is YENEEA in the germline V gene. After removal of 0 bases from V and 2 bases from J, the junction contained 1 base not matched to a gene. The CDR3 extends over 15 amino acids. The CDR3 is CASSLDSGGTYEQYF. The CDR3 nucleotides are TGTGCCAGCAGCTTAGATAGCGGGGGGACCTACGAGCAGTACTTC.

The rearrangement joins TRBV5-4 to TRBJ1-2; tentatively, D is TRBD1 (5 bases). The V end was cut by 6 bases, the J end by 7 bases, with 16 bases between. Per the germline V gene, CDR1 is SGHNT and CDR2 is YYREEE (reference sequence). This CDR3 region has 13 residues. CDR3 DNA sequence: TGTGCCAGCATTTCCCCCGCGGGGGGTGGCTACACCTTC. It translates to CASISPAGGGYTF.

The V gene is TRBV9, the J gene TRBJ1-3; no clear D. Trimming pared 0 bases from V and 0 bases from J, leaving 7 bases between. CDR3 length: 15 amino acids. Germline CDR1 and CDR2: SGDLS and YYNGEE. CDR3 DNA sequence: TGTGCCAGCAGCGTAGATCCAGTCTCTGGAAACACCATATATTTT. Its translation: CASSVDPVSGNTIYF.

This clone occurred a few times. The chain joins TRBV19 to TRBJ2-7; 8 bases are a match to TRBD1. The V gene's germline CDR1 is LNHDA and CDR2 SQIVND (reference sequence). This CDR3 has 14 amino acids. The J segment lost 6 bases and the V segment lost 2 bases, leaving 6 bases of the junction unmatched. The CDR3 DNA reads TGTGCCAGTAGTATATCAGACAGGGGCCCCGAGCAGTACTTC. As protein: CASSISDRGPEQYF.